The 14 T cell receptor beta chains below all came from one sample that was sequenced in a study of Graves' ophthalmopathy and Graves' hyperthyroidism. Amplification of the TCR beta CDR3 regions used RNA transcripts (as template). First-round RT-PCR used HTBI primers; second-round multiplex PCR followed. Using its own MiXCR run on the multiplex PCR reads, TCRdb lists one record per CDR3 protein. The data contain about 480,000 distinct CDR3 sequences, approximately 15% of them singletons. The specimen was blood. These TCRs come from a woman younger than 45 with Graves' ophthalmopathy.

The table lists this clonotype with many counts. The chain employs TRBV10-1 and TRBJ2-7; D possibly uses TRBD1 or TRBD2 (5 bases each). With 2 bases removed from V and 2 bases from J, the gap between germline ends came to 13 bases. The CDR3 runs 15 residues. CDR1 and CDR2 (germline): WNHNN, SYGVQD (reference sequence). In nucleotides, the CDR3 is TGCGCCAGCAGTGAGGGTTTTGGGGGAACCTACGAGCAGTACTTC. Translated: CASSEGFGGTYEQYF.

In this sample, this clonotype turned up many times. The chain recombines TRBV7-8 with TRBJ2-7, with D tentatively TRBD1 or TRBD2 (5 bases each). Trimming took off 5 bases at V and 4 bases at J, with 15 bases between the two ends. The germline gives CDR1 SGHVS, CDR2 FQNEAQ. The CDR3 runs to 14 residues. CDR3 protein: CASSPDGTTYEQYF. CDR3 bases: TGTGCCAGCAGCCCGGACGGGACGACTTACGAGCAGTACTTC.

In this sample, this clonotype turned up many times. The chain combines TRBV6-5 with TRBJ1-2; 12 bases are shared with TRBD1. Unmatched junction bases numbered 6, after V lost 6 bases and J lost 10 bases. This CDR3 is built from 13 residues. Germline-derived CDR1 and CDR2 are MNHEY and SVGAGI. The CDR3: CASRVGTGGHYTF. In DNA, the CDR3 is TGTGCCAGCAGAGTAGGGACAGGGGGCCACTACACCTTC.

To note about this clonotype: Since a much larger clone is just one base distant, this may be a read error. V is TRBV12-3 or TRBV12-4 and J is TRBJ1-1; TRBD1 is a possible D gene (5 bases). This CDR3 spans 17 amino acids. The CDR3 protein is CASSPPRRGGVGTEDFF. The CDR3 region has the DNA TGTGCCAGCAGTCCACCCCGGAGGGGCGGGGTGGGCACTGAAGATTTCTTT.

This clonotype has a count of ten or more. The gene calls are TRBV28 and TRBJ1-6; the D gene is possibly TRBD1 (5 bases). The CDR3 runs to 16 residues. The germline CDR1 and CDR2 sequences are MDHEN and SYDVKM. V dropped 4 bases and J dropped 0 bases, with 10 bases sitting between them. The DNA for the CDR3 is TGTGCCAGCAGTTGGGACCGCCGCTCCTATAATTCACCCCTCCACTTT. It yields the protein CASSWDRRSYNSPLHF.

The table lists this clonotype with a few counts. This may stem from a read error, because a much larger clone lies one nucleotide away. The chain combines TRBV28 with TRBJ1-5; 7 bases line up with TRBD1. From germline, CDR1 is MDHEN and CDR2 SYDVKM. This CDR3 is 14 amino acids long. The CDR3 DNA follows: TGTGTCAGCAGCTCGGACAGGCCTAATCAGCCCCAGCATTTT. It translates to CVSSSDRPNQPQHF.

This clonotype was counted ten times or more. This chain links TRBV20-1 with TRBJ2-5; D remains ambiguous. Deletions cut 3 bases from V and 1 base from J, with 9 bases between. Germline CDR1 DFQATT, CDR2 SNEGSKA (reference sequence). This CDR3 contains 13 residues. This CDR3 is CSARARSQETQYF. DNA for the CDR3: TGCAGTGCTAGGGCGCGGAGCCAAGAGACCCAGTACTTC.

This clonotype has a single count. This chain uses TRBV28 with TRBJ1-1; no reliable D call. The CDR3 has 11 residues. Germline V CDR1 and CDR2: MDHEN, SYDVKM. CDR3 bases: TGTGCAGCGAGGTCTTCCATTGAAGCTTTCTTT. Amino acids: CAARSSIEAFF.

This clonotype has ten or more counts. This chain joins TRBV27 and TRBJ2-7; the D gene could be TRBD1 or TRBD2 (5 bases each). CDR1 is MNHEY, CDR2 SMNVEV, per germline (reference sequence). The V and J ends lost 6 bases and 2 bases respectively, with 14 bases between them. The CDR3 extends over 14 amino acids. The CDR3 sequence is CASRFRDRPYEQYF. The CDR3 DNA sequence: TGTGCCAGCAGATTCCGGGACCGACCCTACGAGCAGTACTTC.

This chain uses TRBV20-1 with TRBJ2-5, with a weak D call TRBD2 (5 bases). CDR1 and CDR2 from the germline V gene are DFQATT and SNEGSKA (reference sequence). The V end was cut by 6 bases, the J end by 2 bases, with 10 bases between. CDR3 length: 12 residues. CDR3 amino acids: CSAYGVQETQYF. CDR3 bases: TGCAGTGCCTACGGGGTACAAGAGACCCAGTACTTC.

This clonotype was seen at least ten times. The chain is built from TRBV6-1 and TRBJ1-2, with 8 bases lining up with TRBD1. V gave up 7 bases and J gave up 2 bases; unmatched junction bases: 6. The CDR3 consists of 14 residues. Germline V CDR1 and CDR2: MNHNS, SASEGT. The CDR3 protein is CASNARQGNYGYTF. CDR3 bases: TGTGCCAGCAACGCCCGACAGGGGAACTATGGCTACACCTTC.

A word on this clonotype: This may be a read error, as it is one base from a much larger clone. The V call is TRBV6-2 or TRBV6-3, the J call TRBJ2-5, with a possible D match to TRBD2 (6 bases). The germline gives CDR1 MNHEY, CDR2 SVGEGT. This CDR3 has 19 residues. For the CDR3, the DNA is TGTGCCAGCAGTTACTCGGGGGGACTCCCCGACGCCTTCCAAGGGACCCAGTACTTC. This encodes CASSYSGGLPDAFQGTQYF.

This clonotype has a count of ten or more. This rearrangement joins TRBV12-3 or TRBV12-4 to TRBJ1-2; maybe TRBD1 (5 bases). Trimming removed 1 base from V and 9 bases from J, with 12 bases in between. The CDR3 contains 13 residues. CDR3 in amino acids: CASSLGQGVSYTF. The CDR3, as DNA: TGTGCCAGCAGTTTAGGTCAGGGCGTAAGCTACACCTTC.

This clonotype was found many times. This sequence joins TRBV12-3 or TRBV12-4 and TRBJ1-5; D not resolved. The germline V and J ends were trimmed by 4 bases and 1 base, with 8 bases remaining between them. The CDR3 spans 14 residues. DNA for the CDR3: TGTGCCAGCAGTTCTGAATCAAGCAATCAGCCCCAGCATTTT. Translating it yields CASSSESSNQPQHF.